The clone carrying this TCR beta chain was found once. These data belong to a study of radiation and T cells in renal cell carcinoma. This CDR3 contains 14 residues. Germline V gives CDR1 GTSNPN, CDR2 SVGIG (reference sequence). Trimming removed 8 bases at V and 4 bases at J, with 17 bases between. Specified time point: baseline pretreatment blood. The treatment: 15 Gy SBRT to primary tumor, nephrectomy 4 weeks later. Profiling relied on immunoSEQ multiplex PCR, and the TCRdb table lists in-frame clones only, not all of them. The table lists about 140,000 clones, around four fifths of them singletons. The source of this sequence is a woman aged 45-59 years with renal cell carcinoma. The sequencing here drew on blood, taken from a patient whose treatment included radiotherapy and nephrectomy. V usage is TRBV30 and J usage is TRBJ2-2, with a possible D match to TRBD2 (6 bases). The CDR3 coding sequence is TGTGCCGGGGGTCGGGGGTCGGCCACCGGGGAGCTGTTTTTT. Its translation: CAGGRGSATGELFF.